This TCR beta chain was captured by sequencing in a study of T cell responses to AZD1222 COVID-19 vaccine. Study results and caveats: There were repertoire samples only from the period after the peak T cell response. Spike-spanning, vaccine-associated CD4 TCRs were dominant at 160-218 and 743-854.

Regarding this clone: Its antigen is still unknown.

The CDR3 sequence is 13 residues long. CDR1 is KGHSH, CDR2 LQKENI, per germline. The V and J ends lost 3 bases and 11 bases, in that order; junction bases with no gene match: 7. This table comes from immunoSEQ multiplex PCR, and its TCRdb copy is limited to in-frame clones, with some not included. The sample has some 86,000 clones; around 80% are singletons. J is TRBJ1-1 and V is TRBV18, with 9 nucleotides matching TRBD1. This TCR came from an adult in good health. The sequences come from peripheral blood, collected on day 0 of AZD1222 vaccination. The CDR3 DNA follows: TGTGCCAGCTCACCGAGACAGGGGGGCCTCGCTTTCTTT. Its protein is CASSPRQGGLAFF.